This T cell receptor (beta chain) was identified during a study of T cells of healthy individuals. CDR1 is LGHNA, CDR2 YNFKEQ, per germline. CDR3 size: 17 residues. Trimming cost V 4 bases and J 1 base, with 19 bases left between them. A single record per CDR3 protein comes from TCRdb applying MiXCR to the 5' RACE reads. The repertoire holds about 63,000 distinct CDR3 sequences, roughly 15% seen once, with around 4.6% in the top ten. This sequence was found in a human donor in good health. The chain has TRBV4-2 and TRBJ1-2; the D is unclear. CDR3: CASSLNTNGLDNYGYTF. The CDR3 DNA reads TGTGCCAGCAGCCTTAATACAAACGGCCTTGATAACTATGGCTACACCTTC.